The entry below describes one TCR beta chain. The target antigen is unknown. This CDR3 is 12 amino acids long. Trimming stripped 7 bases from V and 2 bases from J, with 11 bases between. The germline CDR1 and CDR2 sequences are GTSNPN and SVGIG (reference sequence). The entry originates in a study of OX40 agonist ivuxolimab in advanced cancers. Study context: Patients in dose escalation had liver, melanoma, kidney or head and neck cancers. Study results and limitations: Expanded clones tended on average to be more numerous among CD8+ T cells than CD4+.

This table comes from immunoSEQ multiplex PCR, and its TCRdb copy is limited to in-frame clones, with some not included. The sample lists about 46,000 clones, 70% to 85% occurring once. This chain links TRBV30 with TRBJ2-5, with D possibly TRBD1 on 6 matching bases. Specimen: CD4+ or CD8+ T cells sorted from blood, collected in a trial of the OX40 agonist ivuxolimab. The source is an adult with an advanced solid tumor such as melanoma, head and neck, liver or kidney cancer. In DNA form, the CDR3 reads TGTGCCTTCTCCAGGGGACAAGAGACCCAGTACTTC. It encodes CAFSRGQETQYF.